This note documents a single T cell receptor beta chain sequence. This record belongs to a study of cytomegalovirus exposure and HLA in healthy donors. Method: immunoSEQ multiplex PCR; TCRdb's copy keeps in-frame clones and lacks some. The table shows 150,000 to 200,000 clones, with around 84% occurring only once. The sequencing input was PBMCs. This receptor was identified in a young man in good health and CMV-seropositive.

The CDR3 DNA is TGTGCCAGCAGCCCACCTACCTTAGCGGGAGGGCCCTACGAGCAGTACTTC. This encodes CASSPPTLAGGPYEQYF. This rearrangement joins TRBV9 to TRBJ2-7; 11 positions agree with TRBD2. This CDR3 has 17 amino acids. Germline V gene lookup returns CDR1 SGDLS and CDR2 YYNGEE. J gave up 2 bases and V 4 bases, and 11 bases lay outside the gene matches.